The clone carrying this TCR beta chain was counted a few times. The antigen is unknown. The sample belongs to a study of T-cell reconstitution after alpha-beta-depleted transplantation in children. Study conclusions and caveats: T-cell counts and diversity at one year following transplant were attributed mainly to newly produced T cells. Expanded graft clones, several hundred of them, were reportedly the source of alpha-beta T cells about two months after transplant. Several patients had high TCRbeta diversity at day 60; it came from surviving recipient T cells and thymic progenitors.

Preparing the TCRbeta library involved the use of unique molecular identifiers. TCRdb itself ran the PCR reads through MiXCR, one entry per CDR3 protein. The sample contains about 980,000 distinct CDR3 sequences, about 29% of which appear only once. This sequence originates from a boy less than two years old who had a stem cell transplant for SCID, so the T cells may come from the graft donor. The sample was PBMCs, mostly from graft donor cells, taken 360 days after TCRalphabeta/CD19-depleted stem cell transplant.

CDR3 nucleotide sequence: TGCAGTGCTACAGGCGGATCCTACGAGCAGTACTTC. This gives the protein CSATGGSYEQYF. The chain employs TRBV20-1 and TRBJ2-7; D unresolved. The germline V gene has CDR1 DFQATT and CDR2 SNEGSKA (reference sequence). V lost 4 bases and J lost 1, with 8 bases in between. This CDR3 is 12 amino acids long.